This passage covers 9 T cell receptor beta chains from one sample sequenced in a study of blood T cell repertoires in COVID-19. Clones were read by immunoSEQ multiplex PCR, and TCRdb kept only the in-frame ones, dropping some. The data contain a few hundred thousand clones, 85% to 90% of them singletons. Sequences were obtained from peripheral blood. These receptors were obtained from a man aged 18 to 29 with COVID-19, enrolled during active disease.

This clone was picked up a small number of times. Other DNA sequences of this sample code for an identical CDR3. V is TRBV18 and J is TRBJ1-5; D remains unclear. V was trimmed by 2 bases and J by 5 bases, leaving 10 bases between them. The germline V gene has CDR1 KGHSH and CDR2 LQKENI. This CDR3 spans 14 amino acids. This chain's CDR3 is CASSPAGSDQPQHF. CDR3 coding DNA: TGTGCCAGCTCACCAGCGGGTTCGGATCAGCCCCAGCATTTT.

The J gene is TRBJ1-2, the V gene TRBV30; 7 bases fit TRBD1. This CDR3 is built from 16 residues. J lost 2 bases, V lost 3 bases, and 12 bases had no gene match. Germline CDR1 GTSNPN, CDR2 SVGIG (reference sequence). As DNA, the CDR3 is TGTGCCTGGAGAACAGGATTGACAGGGAAAAACTATGGCTACACCTTC. This translates into CAWRTGLTGKNYGYTF.

The chain joins TRBV6-5 to TRBJ2-1, with 9 bases matching TRBD1. The CDR3 sequence is 15 residues long. V shed 5 bases and J 5 bases; nucleotides not matched to a gene: 7. Germline V gives CDR1 MNHEY, CDR2 SVGAGI. The CDR3 nucleotides read TGTGCCAGCAGTCTTACAGGGGGCACCCACAATGAGCAGTTCTTC. Protein sequence: CASSLTGGTHNEQFF.

The V gene is TRBV7-3, the J gene TRBJ2-7; the D is unclear. The length of the CDR3 is 15 residues. V was shortened by 1 base and J by 2 bases, with 12 bases between the two germline ends. CDR1 is SGHTA and CDR2 is FQGTGA in the germline V gene. CDR3 loop: CASSLKASKTYEQYF. CDR3 bases: TGTGCCAGCAGCTTAAAGGCTAGTAAAACCTACGAGCAGTACTTC.

The gene calls are TRBV6-6 and TRBJ1-1; a possible D gene is TRBD1 (6 bases). The germline V gene has CDR1 MNHNY and CDR2 SVGAGI (reference sequence). The CDR3 length is 15 residues. Trimming took off 2 bases at V and 7 bases at J, with 17 bases between the two ends. The CDR3 nucleotides are TGTGCCAGCAGTTACCGGGAACACAGGGTTAATGAAGCTTTCTTT. Protein: CASSYREHRVNEAFF.

The chain joins TRBV5-5 to TRBJ1-6; 8 bases align to TRBD1. CDR1 is SGHKS, CDR2 YYEKEE, per germline (reference sequence). V was clipped by 4 bases and J by 11 bases; unmatched bases: 8. The CDR3 has 14 residues. CDR3 sequence: CASSRGQGYPPLHF. The CDR3 region has the DNA TGTGCCAGCAGCCGAGGACAGGGATATCCACCCCTCCACTTT.

The chain carries TRBV7-6 and TRBJ2-5; 7 nucleotides match TRBD1. The CDR3 is made up of 16 amino acids. Germline V gives CDR1 SGHVS, CDR2 FNYEAQ. V was clipped by 4 bases and J by 0 bases; unmatched bases: 8. CDR3 nucleotide sequence: TGTGCCAGCAGCTACCTCCCGGGACAGTACCAAGAGACCCAGTACTTC. It encodes CASSYLPGQYQETQYF.

The CDR3 coding sequence is TGTGCCAGCTCACCAACTACAGGGTCCGACACTGAAGCTTTCTTT. Protein product: CASSPTTGSDTEAFF. V and J are TRBV18 and TRBJ1-1; perhaps TRBD1 as D (6 bases). The CDR3 is made up of 15 amino acids. Trimming left V 2 bases short and J 3 bases short, with 13 bases between. Looked up from germline, CDR1 is KGHSH and CDR2 is LQKENI.

This chain uses TRBV3-1 (or the pseudogene TRBV3-2) with TRBJ2-2; 10 bases agree with TRBD2. The V and J ends lost 2 bases and 5 bases, in that order; junction bases with no gene match: 23. The CDR3 extends over 22 amino acids. CDR1 and CDR2 from the germline V gene are LGHDT and YNNKEL (reference sequence). CDR3 sequence reads: CASSQTVWLAGVTKYGTGELFF. The CDR3 DNA follows: TGTGCCAGCAGCCAAACCGTGTGGCTAGCGGGAGTCACTAAATATGGAACCGGGGAGCTGTTTTTT.